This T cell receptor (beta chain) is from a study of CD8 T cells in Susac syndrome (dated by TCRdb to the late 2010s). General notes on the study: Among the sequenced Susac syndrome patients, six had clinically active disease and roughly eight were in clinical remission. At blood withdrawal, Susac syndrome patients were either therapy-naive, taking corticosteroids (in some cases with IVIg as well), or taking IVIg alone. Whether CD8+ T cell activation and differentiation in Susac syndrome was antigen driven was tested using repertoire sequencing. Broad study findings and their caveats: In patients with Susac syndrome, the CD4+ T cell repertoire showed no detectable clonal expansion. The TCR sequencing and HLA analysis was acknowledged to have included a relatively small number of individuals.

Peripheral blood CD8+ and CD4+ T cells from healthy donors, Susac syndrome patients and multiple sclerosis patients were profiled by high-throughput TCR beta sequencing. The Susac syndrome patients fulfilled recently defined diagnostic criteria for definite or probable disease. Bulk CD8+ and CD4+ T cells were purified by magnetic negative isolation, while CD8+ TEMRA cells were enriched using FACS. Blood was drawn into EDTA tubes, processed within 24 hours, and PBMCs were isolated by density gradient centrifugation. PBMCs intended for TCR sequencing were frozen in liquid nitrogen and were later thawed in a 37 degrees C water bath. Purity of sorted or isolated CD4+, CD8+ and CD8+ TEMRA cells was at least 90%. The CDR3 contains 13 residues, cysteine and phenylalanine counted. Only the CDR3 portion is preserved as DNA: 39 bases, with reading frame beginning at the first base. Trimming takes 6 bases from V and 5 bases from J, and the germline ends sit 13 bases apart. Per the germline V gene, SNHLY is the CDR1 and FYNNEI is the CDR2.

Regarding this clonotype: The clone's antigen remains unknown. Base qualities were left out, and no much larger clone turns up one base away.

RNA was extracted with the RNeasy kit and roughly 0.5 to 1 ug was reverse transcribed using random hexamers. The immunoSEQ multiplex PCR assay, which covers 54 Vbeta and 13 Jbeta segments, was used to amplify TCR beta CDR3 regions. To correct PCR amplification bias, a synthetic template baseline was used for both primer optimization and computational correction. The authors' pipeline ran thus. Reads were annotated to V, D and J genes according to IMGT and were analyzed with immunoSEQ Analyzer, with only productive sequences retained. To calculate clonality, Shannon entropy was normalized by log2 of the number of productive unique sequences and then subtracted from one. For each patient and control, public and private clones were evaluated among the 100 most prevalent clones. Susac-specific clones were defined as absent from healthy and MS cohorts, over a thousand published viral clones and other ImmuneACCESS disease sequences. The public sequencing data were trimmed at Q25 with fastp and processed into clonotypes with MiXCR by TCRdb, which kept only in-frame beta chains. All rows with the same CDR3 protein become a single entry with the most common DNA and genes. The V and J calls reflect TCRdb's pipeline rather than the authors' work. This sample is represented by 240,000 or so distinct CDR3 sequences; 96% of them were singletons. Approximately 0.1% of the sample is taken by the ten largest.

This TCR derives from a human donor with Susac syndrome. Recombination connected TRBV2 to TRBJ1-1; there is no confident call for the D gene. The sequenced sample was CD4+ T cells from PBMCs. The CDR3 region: CASSYERETEAFF. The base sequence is TGTGCCAGCAGCTACGAACGCGAAACTGAAGCTTTCTTT.